This T cell receptor beta chain originates from a study of cytomegalovirus exposure and HLA in healthy donors. The protocol was immunoSEQ multiplex PCR, while the TCRdb copy is restricted to in-frame clones and leaves out a portion. The sample carries some 130,000 clones, roughly nine tenths recorded once. This CDR3 comprises 16 residues. CDR1 is SGHRS, CDR2 YFSETQ, per germline. Losses at the gene ends were 4 bases for V and 9 bases for J; bases not matched to a gene: 14. The rearrangement uses TRBV5-1 and TRBJ1-2, with 11 bases that match TRBD1. Sample: PBMCs. The TCR was taken from a woman aged 18-30 years in good health and CMV-seronegative. CDR3 region: CASSKEGQGEGRSYTF. The CDR3 DNA reads TGCGCCAGCAGCAAAGAGGGACAGGGGGAGGGTCGGAGCTACACCTTC.